These T cell receptor beta chains were read from a single sample in a study of cytomegalovirus exposure and HLA in healthy donors. The data were produced by immunoSEQ multiplex PCR, yet TCRdb's version contains in-frame clones alone and is incomplete. The table records about 170,000 clones, roughly 81% of them present only once. Sequences were obtained from PBMCs. The receptors come from a man aged 30-40 years in good health and CMV-seropositive. The CDR3 runs from the conserved cysteine through the conserved F or W. The D gene is left open where the match is weak. The size entry is marked missing in some rows and otherwise reads once, few, many or a size class.

TRBJ2-2,TRBV27,TRBD2,NA,CASSTWTSGRAGSGELFF,TGTGCCAGCAGTACATGGACTAGCGGGAGGGCCGGTAGCGGGGAGCTGTTTTTT
TRBJ1-1,TRBV2,NA,NA,CASSISTANTEAFF,TGTGCCAGCAGCATATCGACAGCGAATACTGAAGCTTTCTTT
TRBJ2-3,TRBV4-3,TRBD2,NA,CASSQDGPSGAPDTQYF,TGCGCCAGCAGCCAAGACGGGCCTAGCGGGGCGCCGGATACGCAGTATTTT
TRBJ1-4,TRBV11-1,NA,NA,CASSFRGAEKLFF,TGTGCCAGCAGCTTCCGGGGGGCTGAAAAACTGTTTTTT
TRBJ1-3,TRBV5-6,NA,NA,CASSLDRYSGNTIYF,TGTGCCAGCAGCTTGGACAGGTACTCTGGAAACACCATATATTTT
TRBJ2-7,TRBV28,NA,NA,CASSWPEQYF,TGTGCCAGCAGTTGGCCCGAGCAGTACTTC
TRBJ2-3,TRBV6-5,NA,once,CASSVPGTDTQYF,TGTGCCAGCAGCGTGCCAGGCACAGATACGCAGTATTTT
TRBJ2-1,TRBV6-1,TRBD2,NA,CASSDQGLLAGSSYNEQFF,TGTGCCAGCAGTGACCAGGGCTTGCTAGCGGGAAGCTCCTACAATGAGCAGTTCTTC
TRBJ1-4,TRBV2,NA,NA,CASSRTAAAELFF,TGTGCCAGCAGTAGGACAGCGGCGGCGGAACTGTTTTTT
TRBJ1-1,TRBV19,NA,few,CASSIGDRANTEAFF,TGTGCCAGTAGTATAGGAGACAGAGCGAACACTGAAGCTTTCTTT
TRBJ1-1,TRBV19,TRBD1,NA,CAPRVDRGILLLTGNTEAFF,TGTGCCCCAAGGGTGGACAGGGGAATCCTGCTCCTTACTGGGAACACTGAAGCTTTCTTT
TRBJ1-1,TRBV7-9,NA,NA,CSSLITGVPGAEAFF,TGTTCCAGCCTTATTACCGGGGTTCCAGGAGCTGAAGCTTTCTTT
TRBJ2-1,TRBV29-1,NA,NA,CSAGSSYNEQFF,TGCAGCGCGGGTAGCTCCTACAATGAGCAGTTCTTC
TRBJ1-2,TRBV7-2,TRBD1,NA,CASSPGGLGGYTF,TGTGCCAGCAGCCCAGGGGGCTTAGGGGGCTACACCTTC
TRBJ2-3,TRBV10-3,TRBD2,NA,CAIGLAGDGDTQYF,TGTGCCATCGGACTAGCGGGAGATGGGGATACGCAGTATTTT
TRBJ1-3,TRBV7-6,NA,few,CASSFGPSGNTIYF,TGTGCCAGCAGCTTTGGCCCCTCTGGAAACACCATATATTTT
TRBJ2-1,TRBV11-3,TRBD1,NA,CASSFVTGENEQFF,TGTGCCAGCAGCTTCGTGACAGGGGAAAATGAGCAGTTCTTC
TRBJ2-5,TRBV7-6,TRBD2,NA,CASAGGETQYF,TGTGCCAGCGCCGGGGGGGAGACCCAGTACTTC
TRBJ2-7,TRBV6-1,NA,few,CASSGRTASLNEQYF,TGTGCCAGCAGTGGCAGGACAGCGAGTCTCAACGAGCAGTACTTC
TRBJ2-3,TRBV7-6,NA,NA,CASSLTRGAGDTQYF,TGTGCCAGCAGCTTAACCAGGGGCGCAGGAGATACGCAGTATTTT
TRBJ1-1,TRBV10-3,NA,NA,CAITKTDRGTEAFF,TGTGCCATCACCAAGACAGATCGAGGCACTGAAGCTTTCTTT
TRBJ2-1,TRBV11-3,NA,once,CASSLEGSYYNEQFF,TGTGCCAGCAGCTTAGAGGGCAGCTACTACAATGAGCAGTTCTTC
TRBJ2-1,TRBV19,NA,NA,CASTNHGMGEWAEQFF,TGTGCCAGTACCAATCACGGGATGGGAGAATGGGCTGAGCAGTTCTTC
TRBJ2-5,TRBV7-9,TRBD2,NA,CSSSLTSGGQETQYF,TGTTCCAGCAGCTTAACTAGCGGGGGCCAAGAGACCCAGTACTTC
TRBJ2-3,TRBV5-1,TRBD2,NA,CASSLAPSGSGDTQYF,TGCGCCAGCAGCTTGGCGCCTAGCGGGAGTGGAGATACGCAGTATTTT
TRBJ1-2,TRBV19,NA,NA,CASTPRSSDYGYTF,TGTGCCAGTACTCCGCGTAGTAGTGACTATGGCTACACCTTC
TRBJ2-5,TRBV7-3,NA,once,CASSLGGRVGHETQYF,TGTGCCAGCAGCCTGGGGGGGCGGGTAGGGCACGAGACCCAGTACTTC
TRBJ2-1,TRBV2,NA,NA,CASSTERTGEQFF,TGTGCCAGCAGCACCGAGAGGACTGGTGAGCAGTTCTTC
TRBJ2-1,TRBV2,TRBD1,NA,CASSKSGGRYYNEQFF,TGTGCCAGCAGTAAATCAGGGGGAAGGTACTACAATGAGCAGTTCTTC
TRBJ2-7,TRBV5-1,NA,NA,CASSLNSLGRLSYEQYF,TGCGCCAGCAGCTTAAATTCACTAGGCCGATTATCCTACGAGCAGTACTTC
TRBJ2-1,TRBV18,TRBD2,NA,CASSRGGLAGSYNEQFF,TGTGCCAGCTCACGAGGGGGACTAGCAGGCTCCTACAATGAGCAGTTCTTC
TRBJ2-3,TRBV7-6,NA,NA,CASSFPGQSTDTQYF,TGTGCCAGCAGCTTTCCCGGACAGAGCACAGATACGCAGTATTTT
TRBJ1-2,TRBV7-9,NA,NA,CASILANYGYTF,TGTGCCAGCATCCTAGCTAACTATGGCTACACCTTC
TRBJ2-7,TRBV29-1,TRBD1,NA,CSVGTGVIREQYF,TGCAGCGTTGGGACAGGGGTGATTCGCGAGCAGTACTTC
TRBJ1-5,TRBV4-1,NA,NA,CASSHPEQGQPQHF,TGCGCCAGCAGCCACCCCGAACAGGGCCAGCCCCAGCATTTT
TRBJ2-3,TRBV7-9,NA,NA,CASSLVAGTTDTQYF,TGTGCCAGCAGCTTAGTGGCGGGGACTACAGATACGCAGTATTTT
TRBJ1-1,TRBV18,TRBD1,NA,CASSLAGGVTEAFF,TGTGCCAGCTCACTGGCAGGGGGTGTCACTGAAGCTTTCTTT
TRBJ1-2,TRBV5-6,TRBD1,NA,CASSWDRGLYGYTF,TGTGCCAGCAGCTGGGACAGGGGGCTCTATGGCTACACCTTC
TRBJ2-1,TRBV6-5,NA,NA,CASAPRLAYNEQFF,TGTGCCAGCGCCCCTAGGCTAGCCTACAATGAGCAGTTCTTC
TRBJ2-1,TRBV5-1,NA,NA,CASSLDLPTPEQFF,TGCGCCAGCAGCCTCGATCTTCCAACACCTGAGCAGTTCTTC
TRBJ1-1,TRBV25-1,NA,NA,CASRGGEWVMNTEAFF,TGTGCCAGCAGAGGGGGTGAATGGGTCATGAACACTGAAGCTTTCTTT
TRBJ1-2,TRBV6-5,TRBD1,NA,CASSYSPGGRDGYTF,TGTGCCAGCAGTTACTCCCCAGGGGGAAGGGATGGCTACACCTTC
TRBJ2-7,TRBV7-9,NA,NA,CASSHDRRSSYEQYF,TGTGCCAGCAGCCACGACAGGAGGAGCTCCTACGAGCAGTACTTC
TRBJ2-7,TRBV4-3,TRBD2,once,CASSQGTSLGEQYF,TGCGCCAGCAGCCAAGGGACTAGCTTAGGCGAGCAGTACTTC
TRBJ2-7,TRBV7-9,TRBD2,NA,CASSLVTSGNDEQYF,TGTGCCAGCAGCTTAGTCACTAGCGGGAATGACGAGCAGTACTTC
TRBJ1-4,TRBV25-1,NA,NA,CASSEGQGPNEKLFF,TGTGCCAGCAGTGAAGGGCAGGGCCCTAATGAAAAACTGTTTTTT
TRBJ1-2,TRBV29-1,NA,NA,CSVEGQLYGYTF,TGCAGCGTTGAAGGGCAGTTATATGGCTACACCTTC
TRBJ2-1,TRBV4-3,TRBD1,NA,CASSHQDRVNEQFF,TGCGCCAGCAGCCACCAAGACAGGGTAAATGAGCAGTTCTTC
TRBJ2-2,TRBV7-9,TRBD1,NA,CSSNLGQGKGTGELFF,TGTTCCAGCAACCTCGGACAGGGGAAGGGCACCGGGGAGCTGTTTTTT
TRBJ1-1,TRBV7-2,NA,NA,CASSLRRTGTEAFF,TGTGCCAGCAGCTTGAGGAGGACTGGAACTGAAGCTTTCTTT
TRBJ2-5,TRBV5-4,TRBD1,NA,CASSFRQGIQETQYF,TGTGCCAGCAGCTTTAGACAGGGGATCCAAGAGACCCAGTACTTC
TRBJ2-5,TRBV11-3,NA,NA,CASSLQVQETQYF,TGTGCCAGCAGCTTACAGGTCCAAGAGACCCAGTACTTC
TRBJ2-1,TRBV30,NA,NA,CAWSATYDEQFF,TGTGCCTGGAGTGCAACCTATGATGAGCAGTTCTTC
TRBJ1-2,TRBV10-3,TRBD1,NA,CAIRWTGGYGYTF,TGTGCCATCAGATGGACAGGGGGCTATGGCTACACCTTC
TRBJ2-3,TRBV15,TRBD1,once,CATSRDYRQGATDTQYF,TGTGCCACCAGCAGAGATTATCGGCAGGGGGCCACCGATACGCAGTATTTT
TRBJ2-3,TRBV4-3,NA,NA,CASSLHLGGTTDTQYF,TGCGCCAGCAGCCTTCACCTAGGCGGGACGACAGATACGCAGTATTTT
TRBJ2-5,TRBV18,NA,NA,CASSPLLTGGETQYF,TGTGCCAGCTCACCCCTATTGACAGGAGGAGAGACCCAGTACTTC
TRBJ2-7,TRBV10-3,NA,NA,CASNLDSLREQYF,TGTGCCTCAAACCTCGACAGTCTTCGGGAGCAGTACTTC
TRBJ2-1,TRBV5-1,NA,NA,CASSSQGISYNEQFF,TGCGCCAGCAGCTCGCAGGGGATCTCCTACAATGAGCAGTTCTTC
TRBJ1-1,TRBV2,TRBD1,NA,CARTDRVYEAFF,TGTGCCAGAACGGACAGGGTTTATGAAGCTTTCTTT